These 19 T cell receptor beta chains share one sample of origin, sequenced in a study of cytomegalovirus exposure and HLA in healthy donors. Vbeta (60) and Jbeta (13) primers were used in the PCR. Here immunoSEQ multiplex PCR was the method, and the copy in TCRdb shows in-frame clones only, minus some. Of 110,000 to 150,000 clones listed, around 79% are singletons. The sequenced sample was PBMCs. The receptors originated from a man younger than 30 in good health and CMV-seronegative.

The gene calls are TRBV11-2 and TRBJ1-2; D is unclear. This CDR3 spans 14 amino acids. Germline values: CDR1 SGHAT, CDR2 FQNNGV. The germline V and J ends were trimmed by 3 bases and 0 bases, with 8 bases remaining between them. Written as DNA, the CDR3 is TGTGCCAGCAGCTTCACAGCCTCTAACTATGGCTACACCTTC. This gives the protein CASSFTASNYGYTF.

The chain uses TRBV7-2 and TRBJ2-1, with D tentatively TRBD2 (7 bases). The germline V gene encodes CDR1 SGHTA and CDR2 FQGNSA. This CDR3 comprises 19 residues. V was shortened by 4 bases and J by 0 bases, with 22 bases between the two germline ends. In nucleotides, the CDR3 is TGTGCCAGCAGCTGGGCGCTTGCGGGGGCGACGAGCTCCTACAATGAGCAGTTCTTC. Its protein product is CASSWALAGATSSYNEQFF.

The CDR3 is CASSDRGGGATDTQYF. CDR3 DNA: TGTGCCAGCAGTGACCGCGGGGGGGGCGCGACAGATACGCAGTATTTT. J is TRBJ2-3 and V is TRBV6-4; 9 bases line up with TRBD2. Germline CDR1 reads MRHNA; CDR2 reads SNTAGT. The CDR3 contains 16 residues. Germline trimming cut 2 bases from V and 3 bases from J; bases unmatched to any gene: 6.

This clone was observed a handful of times. This chain links TRBV19 with TRBJ1-1; D possibly corresponds to TRBD1 (5 bases). Germline CDR1 reads LNHDA; CDR2 reads SQIVND (reference sequence). This CDR3 region has 12 residues. Between the trimmed V and J ends, which lost 5 bases and 4 bases, there was a span of 8 bases. The DNA of the CDR3 is TGTGCCAGTAGTTACGGGGGCACTGAAGCTTTCTTT. This sequence encodes CASSYGGTEAFF.

The V gene is TRBV6-5, the J gene TRBJ1-3; TRBD1 matches at 8 bases. CDR1 is MNHEY and CDR2 is SVGAGI in the germline V gene. This CDR3 is 13 amino acids long. V trimming: 10 bases; J trimming: 4 bases; junction bases outside the gene matches: 6. The chain's CDR3 is CATGGQGGNTIYF. The CDR3 DNA is TGTGCCACAGGGGGCCAGGGGGGAAACACCATATATTTT.

The chain couples TRBV18 to TRBJ2-3; tentatively, D is TRBD1 (5 bases). Between the trimmed V and J ends, which lost 8 bases and 2 bases, there was a span of 17 bases. Germline values: CDR1 KGHSH, CDR2 LQKENI. The CDR3 is made up of 15 amino acids. The CDR3 loop is CASTTTAGFTDTQYF. CDR3 sequence (DNA): TGTGCCAGCACCACGACAGCCGGGTTCACAGATACGCAGTATTTT.

The chain recombines TRBV9 with TRBJ2-1; 9 bases align to TRBD1. The germline gives CDR1 SGDLS, CDR2 YYNGEE. The CDR3 extends over 15 amino acids. V was pared by 0 bases and J by 10 bases, with 8 bases of the junction left unmatched. CDR3 nucleotides: TGTGCCAGCAGCGTAGGGGACAGGGTGTGGGAAGAGCAGTTCTTC. This gives the protein CASSVGDRVWEEQFF.

The J gene is TRBJ1-1, the V gene TRBV7-6; a weak D match, TRBD1 (6 bases). The CDR3 covers 16 residues. Per the germline V gene, CDR1 is SGHVS and CDR2 is FNYEAQ. V was clipped by 5 bases and J by 5 bases, with 21 bases between them. CDR3 sequence: CASSPSLGGEKTEAFF. The CDR3 DNA reads TGTGCCAGCAGCCCCTCGTTAGGGGGGGAAAAGACTGAAGCTTTCTTT.

V is TRBV18 and J is TRBJ2-7; 8 nucleotides line up with TRBD2. CDR1 KGHSH and CDR2 LQKENI come from the germline V gene. The V gene end was trimmed by 5 bases and the J gene end by 2 bases; junction bases not matched to a gene: 11. The CDR3 spans 16 residues. The CDR3 reads CASSSGPGGVPYEQYF. The CDR3 DNA reads TGTGCCAGCTCATCTGGCCCGGGGGGGGTGCCCTACGAGCAGTACTTC.

The chain carries TRBV7-2 and TRBJ1-2; D may be TRBD1 (5 bases). Per the germline V gene, CDR1 is SGHTA and CDR2 is FQGNSA. With 3 bases removed from V and 8 bases from J, the gap between germline ends came to 13 bases. This CDR3 comprises 13 residues. CDR3 amino acids: CASSFYPPGGYTF. CDR3 DNA: TGTGCCAGCAGCTTTTATCCCCCAGGGGGCTACACCTTC.

The chain has TRBV7-9 and TRBJ2-1; D unresolved. V was clipped by 5 bases and J by 4 bases, with 9 bases between them. Germline CDR1 and CDR2: SEHNR and FQNEAQ (reference sequence). This CDR3 is built from 13 residues. The CDR3 DNA follows: TGTGCCAGCAGCCCCCCCTTTTACAATGAGCAGTTCTTC. Amino acids: CASSPPFYNEQFF.

This rearrangement joins TRBV9 to TRBJ1-4; 11 nucleotides match TRBD1. The V gene end was trimmed by 6 bases and the J gene end by 6 bases; junction bases not matched to a gene: 10. This CDR3 comprises 16 residues. Germline values: CDR1 SGDLS, CDR2 YYNGEE. The CDR3 sequence is CASNPWTGGGDEKLFF. The CDR3 DNA reads TGTGCCAGCAACCCCTGGACAGGGGGCGGAGATGAAAAACTGTTTTTT.

This chain uses TRBV11-2 with TRBJ2-3, with 9 bases identical to TRBD1. V lost 5 bases, J lost 4 bases, and 7 bases stayed unmatched. This CDR3 region has 15 residues. Looked up from germline, CDR1 is SGHAT and CDR2 is FQNNGV. The CDR3 protein is CASSVWTGAADTQYF. The DNA of the CDR3 is TGTGCCAGCAGCGTGTGGACAGGGGCTGCAGATACGCAGTATTTT.

This clone was observed a handful of times. The gene calls are TRBV2 and TRBJ1-4; 8 bases map to TRBD1. V lost 5 bases to trimming and J lost 7 bases; unmatched junction nucleotides: 6. This CDR3 has 14 amino acids. Looked up from germline, CDR1 is SNHLY and CDR2 is FYNNEI. The CDR3 protein is CASSPIDRGEKLFF. In DNA form, the CDR3 reads TGTGCCAGCAGTCCTATCGACAGGGGTGAAAAACTGTTTTTT.

V and J are TRBV12-5 and TRBJ2-7, with 13 bases identical to TRBD2. The V segment lost 5 bases and the J segment 3 bases; nucleotides outside the gene matches: 4. The CDR3 totals 15 residues. CDR1 LGHNT and CDR2 FRNRAP come from the germline V gene. The CDR3 loop reads CASGPGTSGDYEQYF. CDR3 in DNA: TGTGCTAGTGGTCCAGGGACTAGCGGGGACTACGAGCAGTACTTC.

The CDR3 loop is CASSPSGGAANEQFF. The CDR3 bases are TGTGCCAGCAGCCCCTCAGGGGGCGCCGCCAATGAGCAGTTCTTC. The chain has TRBV7-9 and TRBJ2-1, with 8 bases matching TRBD1. This CDR3 has 15 amino acids. Germline lookup yields CDR1 SEHNR and CDR2 FQNEAQ (reference sequence). The J segment lost 6 bases and the V segment lost 5 bases, leaving 9 bases of the junction unmatched.

The table lists this clone with a few counts. The V call is TRBV2, the J call TRBJ2-2; D might be TRBD2 (6 bases). Germline CDR1 and CDR2: SNHLY and FYNNEI. V lost 6 bases and J 3 bases, leaving 8 bases between the germline ends. This CDR3 is built from 13 residues. CDR3 sequence: CASREGYTGELFF. The CDR3 coding sequence is TGTGCCAGCAGGGAGGGTTACACCGGGGAGCTGTTTTTT.

The V and J genes are TRBV7-2 and TRBJ1-5; 8 nucleotides line up with TRBD1. After removal of 2 bases from V and 5 bases from J, the junction contained 5 bases not matched to a gene. The germline CDR1 and CDR2 sequences are SGHTA and FQGNSA. CDR3 size: 15 residues. CDR3 in amino acids: CASSLTAGGDQPQHF. The CDR3 DNA follows: TGTGCCAGCAGCTTAACGGCAGGGGGCGATCAGCCCCAGCATTTT. Drawing the rest from reference TRBV7-2 and TRBJ1-5, the complete variable domain is GAGVSQSPSNKVTEKGKDVELRCDPISGHTALYWYRQSLGQGLEFLIYFQGNSAPDKSGLPSDRFSAERTGGSVSTLTIQRTQQEDSAVYLCASSLTAGGDQPQHFGDGTRLSIL.

The chain is built from TRBV6-1 and TRBJ2-7; TRBD1 matches at 8 bases. The germline V gene encodes CDR1 MNHNS and CDR2 SASEGT. The CDR3 has 14 amino acids. V was clipped by 2 bases and J by 3 bases; unmatched bases: 3. The CDR3 DNA reads TGTGCCAGCAGTGAACCAGGACAGGGCTACGAGCAGTACTTC. Its protein is CASSEPGQGYEQYF.